These T cell receptor beta chains were read from a single sample in a study of blood T cell repertoires in COVID-19. Assay used: immunoSEQ multiplex PCR; TCRdb lists only in-frame clones, some missing. The repertoire holds about 150,000 clones, 75% to 90% seen once, with about 0.5% in the top ten. The sequenced sample was peripheral blood. These receptors all come from a man aged 60-69 years with acute or convalescent COVID-19. Both conserved end residues are part of each CDR3. The D gene is left open where the match is weak. Clone size is stated in some rows and not others, as once, few, many or a class when expanded.

>TRBV18|few|TRBJ1-2|TRBD1
TGTGCCAGCTCACATATGACAGGGAACGGCTACACCTTC
CASSHMTGNGYTF
>TRBV4-3|once|TRBJ2-7|TRBD1
TGCGCCAGCAGCCAAGATCTATCGGCGGCACAGGGGTACGAGCAGTACTTC
CASSQDLSAAQGYEQYF
>TRBV12-5|NA|TRBJ1-2|NA
TGTGCTAGTGGTTCCCCGTCAGAAAACTATGGCTACACCTTC
CASGSPSENYGYTF
>TRBV24-1|NA|TRBJ2-2|TRBD1
TGTGCCACCAGTGACGAACAGGGGGCGCTCAGGACCGGGGAGCTGTTTTTT
CATSDEQGALRTGELFF
>TRBV6-6|NA|TRBJ1-6|NA
TGTGCCAGCAGTCTGCTAGGTGGGGCCAGTACCCCTAATAATTCACCCCTCCACTTT
CASSLLGGASTPNNSPLHF
>TRBV19|once|TRBJ1-5|NA
TGTGCCAGTAGTGCAGCCGGGACTCCAAATCAGCCCCAGCATTTT
CASSAAGTPNQPQHF
>TRBV27|NA|TRBJ2-6|NA
TGTGCCAGCAGTTTACGGGGACTGATCTCTGGGGCCAACGTCCTGACTTTC
CASSLRGLISGANVLTF
>TRBV14|few|TRBJ1-6|NA
TGTGCCAGCAGCCAAGATTGGGAGTTAAATTCACCCCTCCACTTT
CASSQDWELNSPLHF
>TRBV7-6|NA|TRBJ1-3|NA
TGTGCCAGCAGCCCCGGCGGCGGTCGCACTCTGACGACCATATATTTT
CASSPGGGRTLTTIYF
>TRBV5-6|NA|TRBJ1-2|TRBD1
TGTGCCAGCAGCTTCGGGACAGAAAACTATGGCTACACCTTC
CASSFGTENYGYTF
>TRBV4-1|few|TRBJ1-2|NA
TGCGCCAGCAGCCAAGCAGGAGGTGTGAACTATGGCTACACCTTC
CASSQAGGVNYGYTF
>TRBV19|NA|TRBJ2-6|TRBD1
TGTGCCAGTACCTCAGGGGGCGCTGGGGCCAACGTCCTGACTTTC
CASTSGGAGANVLTF
>TRBV7-9|NA|TRBJ1-6|TRBD1
TGTGCCAGCAGCTCGACAGGGGGGCAGTCACCCCTCCACTTT
CASSSTGGQSPLHF
>TRBV9|NA|TRBJ1-1|TRBD1
TGTGCCAGCAGCGTTACACAGGGGCGAAACACTGAAGCTTTCTTT
CASSVTQGRNTEAFF
>TRBV6-5|NA|TRBJ1-5|TRBD1
TGTGCCAGCCTCCAGGACAGGGTGAGCAATCAGCCCCAGCATTTT
CASLQDRVSNQPQHF